Each of the 19 T cell receptor beta chains below was sequenced from the same sample in a study of cytomegalovirus exposure and HLA in healthy donors. Repertoires were generated with immunoSEQ multiplex PCR, while TCRdb's copy carries only in-frame clones and drops some. Of a few hundred thousand clones in the sample, roughly 90% were seen once. Sequenced sample: PBMCs. The receptors derive from a woman aged 18-29 years in good health and CMV-seronegative.

The CDR3 spells CASSQELLGNNEQFF. The CDR3 DNA reads TGCGCCAGCAGCCAAGAGCTACTAGGAAACAATGAGCAGTTCTTC. V gene TRBV4-1 combines with J gene TRBJ2-1, with D tentatively TRBD2 (5 bases). Between the trimmed V and J ends, which lost 0 bases and 5 bases, there was a span of 11 bases. The CDR3 runs to 15 residues. The V gene's germline CDR1 is MGHRA and CDR2 YSYEKL.

The chain joins TRBV4-2 to TRBJ2-6, with D possibly matching TRBD1 (6 bases). This CDR3 region has 17 residues. Germline CDR1 and CDR2: LGHNA and YNFKEQ. V was trimmed by 3 bases and J by 0 bases, leaving 12 bases between them. The CDR3 nucleotides read TGTGCCAGCAGCCAGAAGGACAGTGCCTCTGGGGCCAACGTCCTGACTTTC. This translates into CASSQKDSASGANVLTF.

The chain carries TRBV27 and TRBJ2-1, with D possibly matching TRBD2 (6 bases). V was pared by 5 bases and J by 9 bases, with 17 bases between. The CDR3 length is 14 residues. The germline V gene has CDR1 MNHEY and CDR2 SMNVEV (reference sequence). The CDR3 DNA sequence: TGTGCCAGCAGTCCCGATGGGGGGTCGTTTGAGCAGTTCTTC. Its translation is CASSPDGGSFEQFF.

This chain joins TRBV5-1 and TRBJ2-3, with TRBD2 matching 10 bases. Unmatched junction bases numbered 9, after V lost 4 bases and J lost 4 bases. This CDR3 spans 16 amino acids. Germline values: CDR1 SGHRS, CDR2 YFSETQ. In DNA, the CDR3 is TGCGCCAGCAGCCCGCCTAGCGGGAGTGTTGCAGATACGCAGTATTTT. This translates into CASSPPSGSVADTQYF. The variable domain in full, with the rest retrieved from reference TRBV5-1 and TRBJ2-3, is KAGVTQTPRYLIKTRGQQVTLSCSPISGHRSVSWYQQTPGQGLQFLFEYFSETQRNKGNFPGRFSGRQFSNSRSEMNVSTLELGDSALYLCASSPPSGSVADTQYFGPGTRLTVL.

This chain joins TRBV5-1 and TRBJ2-3, with 7 nucleotides matching TRBD1. The germline V gene encodes CDR1 SGHRS and CDR2 YFSETQ. The CDR3 sequence is 17 residues long. V lost 3 bases to trimming and J lost 0 bases; unmatched junction nucleotides: 10. CDR3 nucleotide sequence: TGCGCCAGCAGCTCACTCCTAGACAGGGCCAGCACAGATACGCAGTATTTT. It codes for CASSSLLDRASTDTQYF.

The chain carries TRBV4-1 and TRBJ1-1, with TRBD1 as a possible D gene (5 bases). Germline V lookup: CDR1 MGHRA, CDR2 YSYEKL. With 4 bases removed from V and 0 bases from J, the gap between germline ends came to 21 bases. The CDR3 has 18 residues. The CDR3 region has the DNA TGCGCCAGCAGCCCCACGACATCCGGGGGGATCATGAACACTGAAGCTTTCTTT. Its protein is CASSPTTSGGIMNTEAFF.

The gene calls are TRBV5-1 and TRBJ1-4, with 7 positions matching TRBD1. V gave up 5 bases and J gave up 3 bases; unmatched junction bases: 7. Germline V CDR1 and CDR2: SGHRS, YFSETQ. The CDR3 contains 15 residues. CDR3 in DNA: TGCGCCAGCAGGAGGGCCGGGACAGCTAATGAAAAACTGTTTTTT. It encodes CASRRAGTANEKLFF. Full variable domain (remainder filled in from reference TRBV5-1 and TRBJ1-4): KAGVTQTPRYLIKTRGQQVTLSCSPISGHRSVSWYQQTPGQGLQFLFEYFSETQRNKGNFPGRFSGRQFSNSRSEMNVSTLELGDSALYLCASRRAGTANEKLFFGSGTQLSVL.

This clone was recorded only once. This chain uses TRBV4-2 with TRBJ2-1, with 13 bases aligning to TRBD2. Germline V gives CDR1 LGHNA, CDR2 YNFKEQ. CDR3 length equals 16 residues. Trimming removed 0 bases from V and 8 bases from J; junction bases left unmatched: 4. CDR3 residues: CASSQEWTSGSDEQFF. The DNA for the CDR3 is TGTGCCAGCAGCCAAGAGTGGACTAGCGGGAGTGATGAGCAGTTCTTC.

The rearrangement links TRBV6-5 to TRBJ2-1; a weak D match, TRBD2 (6 bases). V was clipped by 3 bases and J by 9 bases, with 9 bases between them. Germline V lookup: CDR1 MNHEY, CDR2 SVGAGI. The CDR3 spans 12 residues. The CDR3 protein is CASSYGEAEQFF. In DNA, the CDR3 is TGTGCCAGCAGTTATGGGGAGGCTGAGCAGTTCTTC.

J is TRBJ2-3 and V is TRBV2, with TRBD2 matching 7 bases. CDR1 SNHLY and CDR2 FYNNEI come from the germline V gene. This CDR3 is built from 14 residues. V shed 8 bases, J shed 7 bases, and the junction held 12 bases outside the gene matches. The CDR3 DNA is TGTGCCAGCGGGGGAGGGATACCTCAAAATACGCAGTATTTT. It codes for CASGGGIPQNTQYF.

The rearrangement links TRBV23-1 to TRBJ2-7, with a possible D match to TRBD1 (6 bases). TRBV23-1 is an open reading frame, and its role is uncertain. The CDR3 spans 15 residues. V lost 6 bases and J lost 5, with 20 bases in between. DNA for the CDR3: TGCGCCAGCAGCCGAGGAGAGGTGGGGGCGAACGAGCAGTACTTC. Protein sequence: CASSRGEVGANEQYF.

The CDR3 sequence: CASSLQGRKTQYF. The CDR3 nucleotides read TGTGCCAGTAGTCTACAGGGTAGGAAGACCCAGTACTTC. The chain carries TRBV19 and TRBJ2-5, with D possibly TRBD1 on 6 matching bases. The V end lost 5 bases, the J end lost 6 bases, and 13 bases lay between the germline ends. The CDR3 is made up of 13 amino acids. Germline V gene sequence: CDR1 LNHDA, CDR2 SQIVND (reference sequence).

This chain connects TRBV30 to TRBJ2-7, with 8 bases fitting TRBD1. This CDR3 is 13 amino acids long. CDR1 GTSNPN and CDR2 SVGIG come from the germline V gene (reference sequence). Losses at the gene ends were 5 bases for V and 3 bases for J; bases not matched to a gene: 6. CDR3 sequence reads: CAWEQGAGYEQYF. Here the CDR3 DNA reads TGTGCCTGGGAGCAGGGGGCAGGCTACGAGCAGTACTTC. The whole variable domain, filled in from reference TRBV30 and TRBJ2-7, reads SQTIHQWPATLVQPVGSPLSLECTVEGTSNPNLYWYRQAAGRGLQLLFYSVGIGQISSEVPQNLSASRPQDRQFILSSKKLLLSDSGFYLCAWEQGAGYEQYFGPGTRLTVT.

The gene calls are TRBV7-9 and TRBJ2-3; no reliable D call. Trimming stripped 0 bases from V and 6 bases from J, with 10 bases between. Germline V gene lookup returns CDR1 SEHNR and CDR2 FQNEAQ (reference sequence). The CDR3 has 14 amino acids. CDR3 sequence: CASSLAPASDTQYF. In DNA form, the CDR3 reads TGTGCCAGCAGCTTAGCGCCAGCGAGTGATACGCAGTATTTT.

This chain uses TRBV19 with TRBJ1-5; D may be TRBD1 (5 bases). The CDR3 has 15 amino acids. CDR1 and CDR2 (germline): LNHDA, SQIVND (reference sequence). V lost 6 bases to trimming and J lost 0 bases, with 12 bases between them. Here the CDR3 DNA reads TGTGCCAGTAGCGCGACAGCATATAGCAATCAGCCCCAGCATTTT. Its protein is CASSATAYSNQPQHF.

The chain couples TRBV6-1 to TRBJ2-7; perhaps TRBD2 as D (6 bases). The CDR3 loop spans 13 amino acids. Germline CDR1 is MNHNS and CDR2 is SASEGT. Trimming left V 6 bases short and J 2 bases short, with 11 bases between. CDR3 sequence: CASSAGLPYEQYF. The CDR3 bases are TGTGCCAGCAGCGCCGGACTACCCTACGAGCAGTACTTC.

The chain recombines TRBV27 with TRBJ2-3; 8 bases line up with TRBD2. The germline V gene has CDR1 MNHEY and CDR2 SMNVEV (reference sequence). After removal of 5 bases from V and 4 bases from J, the junction contained 8 bases not matched to a gene. CDR3 length: 15 amino acids. CDR3 nucleotide sequence: TGTGCCAGCAGTCCGAGCGGGAGTTTCGCAGATACGCAGTATTTT. Its protein is CASSPSGSFADTQYF.

V usage is TRBV7-8 and J usage is TRBJ2-7; unclear D gene. There are 11 residues in the CDR3. Germline V gives CDR1 SGHVS, CDR2 FQNEAQ. The V end was cut by 6 bases, the J end by 5 bases, with 8 bases between. This CDR3 is CASSQANEQYF. The CDR3 bases are TGTGCCAGCAGTCAAGCAAACGAGCAGTACTTC.

The rearrangement uses TRBV5-1 and TRBJ1-1; 7 bases are shared with TRBD1. This CDR3 region has 15 residues. CDR1 is SGHRS and CDR2 is YFSETQ in the germline V gene. V lost 0 bases and J lost 4; bases outside the gene matches: 6. The CDR3 bases are TGCGCCAGCAGCTTGGTGCCAGGGGGAGGCACTGAAGCTTTCTTT. As protein: CASSLVPGGGTEAFF.